Following are 26 T cell receptor beta chains from one sample sequenced in a study of blood T cell repertoires in COVID-19. The repertoire was sequenced with immunoSEQ multiplex PCR; TCRdb's copy has only in-frame clones and lacks some. The sample yields approximately 200,000 clones, about 81% seen once. The sample comprised PBMCs or T cells enriched from blood (not recorded which). The receptors were sampled from a man aged 40-49 years who had recovered from COVID-19.

The chain carries TRBV25-1 and TRBJ2-1; perhaps TRBD1 as D (5 bases). V lost 8 bases and J 1 base, leaving 9 bases between the germline ends. CDR1 and CDR2 (germline): MGHDK, SYGVNS. The CDR3 consists of 13 residues. The CDR3 is CASGRQSYNEQFF. The CDR3 nucleotides read TGTGCCAGCGGCAGACAGTCCTACAATGAGCAGTTCTTC.

This clone showed up just a few times. This chain connects TRBV6-2 or TRBV6-3 to TRBJ2-3; 9 bases map to TRBD2. Losses at the gene ends were 2 bases for V and 4 bases for J; bases not matched to a gene: 7. The germline CDR1 and CDR2 sequences are MNHEY and SVGEGT. CDR3 size: 16 residues. The CDR3 DNA sequence: TGTGCCAGCAGTTACGTCCGCGGGAGGGCGGCAGATACGCAGTATTTT. It specifies CASSYVRGRAADTQYF.

The chain has TRBV7-8 and TRBJ1-3; D ambiguous. The germline gives CDR1 SGHVS, CDR2 FQNEAQ. The CDR3 extends over 13 amino acids. The V and J ends lost 6 bases and 3 bases respectively, with 9 bases between them. CDR3 protein: CASRGRGGNTIYF. As DNA, the CDR3 is TGTGCCAGCAGGGGGAGAGGTGGAAACACCATATATTTT. Looking up the rest from reference TRBV7-8 and TRBJ1-3 gives the full variable domain: GAGVSQSPRYKVAKRGQDVALRCDPISGHVSLFWYQQALGQGPEFLTYFQNEAQLDKSGLPSDRFFAERPEGSVSTLKIQRTQQEDSAVYLCASRGRGGNTIYFGEGSWLTVV.

This clone has only one observation. The rearrangement links TRBV3-1 (or the pseudogene TRBV3-2) to TRBJ2-1, with D tentatively TRBD2 (5 bases). The germline gives CDR1 LGHDT, CDR2 YNNKEL (reference sequence). The CDR3 is 13 amino acids. Trimming pared 4 bases from V and 4 bases from J, leaving 8 bases between. As DNA, the CDR3 is TGTGCCAGCAGCCCTCGGGGTTACAATGAGCAGTTCTTC. It translates to CASSPRGYNEQFF.

This chain connects TRBV7-8 to TRBJ2-1; D perhaps matches TRBD2 (7 bases). This CDR3 region has 17 residues. The germline CDR1 and CDR2 sequences are SGHVS and FQNEAQ. V was cut by 0 bases and J by 5 bases, with 17 bases left in between. The CDR3 loop reads CASSLAGGGSGNNEQFF. CDR3 nucleotide sequence: TGTGCCAGCAGCTTAGCGGGGGGCGGGAGCGGGAACAATGAGCAGTTCTTC.

The chain employs TRBV7-3 and TRBJ2-3; TRBD2 might be the D (5 bases). Germline CDR1 reads SGHTA; CDR2 reads FQGTGA. This CDR3 spans 13 amino acids. The ends were cut back, 5 bases at V and 1 base at J, with 7 bases in the middle. CDR3 sequence reads: CASSRSGTDTQYF. Written as DNA, the CDR3 is TGTGCCAGCAGCCGTAGCGGCACAGATACGCAGTATTTT.

The V and J genes are TRBV19 and TRBJ2-1; 9 bases map to TRBD1. Germline V gene data show CDR1 as LNHDA and CDR2 as SQIVND (reference sequence). After removal of 6 bases from V and 15 bases from J, the junction contained 12 bases not matched to a gene. The CDR3 is 13 residues long. The chain's CDR3 is CASRDLTGTGSFF. The CDR3, as DNA: TGTGCCAGTAGGGACCTTACCGGGACAGGGTCGTTCTTC.

This clone came up once. This sequence joins TRBV19 and TRBJ2-1, with 13 bases identical to TRBD2. CDR3 length equals 21 residues. Looked up from germline, CDR1 is LNHDA and CDR2 is SQIVND (reference sequence). V dropped 5 bases and J dropped 12; count of bases not matched to a gene: 28. The CDR3 loop is CASSLRPQLAGGPGGLYRQFF. The CDR3 bases are TGTGCCAGTAGTCTTAGACCGCAACTAGCGGGAGGGCCTGGCGGCCTTTATAGGCAGTTCTTC.

This rearrangement joins TRBV4-1 to TRBJ2-2; 8 positions match TRBD1. The CDR3 runs to 16 residues. Trimming at V came to 3 bases and at J to 1 base, leaving 4 bases not matched to a gene. Germline V CDR1 and CDR2: MGHRA, YSYEKL. CDR3 nucleotide sequence: TGCGCCAGCAGCCACCAGGACAGGGTGAACACCGGGGAGCTGTTTTTT. Its protein product is CASSHQDRVNTGELFF.

V usage is TRBV5-6 and J usage is TRBJ2-1, with 8 bases fitting TRBD1. CDR1 is SGHDT, CDR2 YYEEEE, per germline. CDR3 length equals 15 residues. V shed 2 bases and J 7 bases; nucleotides not matched to a gene: 8. This CDR3 reads CASSFQGARVNEQFF. In DNA, the CDR3 is TGTGCCAGCAGCTTCCAGGGGGCCCGGGTGAATGAGCAGTTCTTC.

The chain combines TRBV4-2 with TRBJ2-2, with TRBD2 identical over 11 bases. In germline, CDR1 is LGHNA, CDR2 YNFKEQ. V lost 2 bases, J lost 6 bases, and 14 bases stayed unmatched. The CDR3 covers 19 residues. CDR3 loop: CASSQTSGGGGLGAGELFF. CDR3 in DNA: TGTGCCAGCAGCCAAACTAGCGGGGGCGGAGGGTTGGGCGCCGGGGAGCTGTTTTTT.

The sample holds one count of this clone. The chain carries TRBV19 and TRBJ1-5, with D tentatively TRBD1 (5 bases). The CDR3 is 13 amino acids. V was cut by 6 bases and J by 5 bases, with 11 bases left in between. The germline CDR1 and CDR2 sequences are LNHDA and SQIVND (reference sequence). CDR3 in DNA: TGTGCCAGTAGCTATGGAGGGGATCAGCCCCAGCATTTT. The encoded protein is CASSYGGDQPQHF.

The J gene is TRBJ2-2, the V gene TRBV11-2, with D unclear. This CDR3 comprises 14 residues. V dropped 1 base and J dropped 1 base, with 4 bases sitting between them. CDR1 is SGHAT and CDR2 is FQNNGV in the germline V gene. For the CDR3, the DNA is TGTGCCAGCAGCTTAGTAATGAACACCGGGGAGCTGTTTTTT. Translating gives CASSLVMNTGELFF.

The chain joins TRBV6-5 to TRBJ1-5; the D is unclear. The CDR3 sequence is 15 residues long. The germline V and J ends were trimmed by 6 bases and 0 bases, with 12 bases remaining between them. Germline lookup yields CDR1 MNHEY and CDR2 SVGAGI. The CDR3 DNA sequence: TGTGCCAGCAGCCCCGGACTGAGTAGCAATCAGCCCCAGCATTTT. Protein product: CASSPGLSSNQPQHF.

This clone showed up just once. This chain uses TRBV12-3 or TRBV12-4 with TRBJ2-1; weak D call: TRBD1 (5 bases). Trimming left V 6 bases short and J 8 bases short, with 14 bases between. CDR3 length: 13 amino acids. The CDR3 is CASRDDRRDEQFF. Written as DNA, the CDR3 is TGTGCCAGCAGGGATGACAGAAGGGATGAGCAGTTCTTC.

The rearrangement uses TRBV19 and TRBJ2-2; D is perhaps TRBD2 (5 bases). This CDR3 has 17 amino acids. Germline CDR1 reads LNHDA; CDR2 reads SQIVND (reference sequence). V lost 4 bases and J lost 6, with 21 bases in between. CDR3 protein: CASSNGRRWKGAGELFF. The CDR3 nucleotides read TGTGCCAGTAGTAACGGGCGGAGGTGGAAGGGAGCCGGGGAGCTGTTTTTT.

This clone was detected once. The chain has TRBV7-3 and TRBJ2-1; D not resolved. Germline V gene data show CDR1 as SGHTA and CDR2 as FQGTGA. V lost 5 bases and J lost 8, with 13 bases in between. This CDR3 is 13 amino acids long. The CDR3 DNA follows: TGTGCCAGCAGCCGCAGCGCTTTCGATGAGCAGTTCTTC. It codes for CASSRSAFDEQFF.

The chain recombines TRBV5-5 with TRBJ2-5; a possible D gene is TRBD1 (5 bases). Deletions cut 0 bases from V and 2 bases from J, with 26 bases between. Per germline, CDR1 SGHKS and CDR2 YYEKEE (reference sequence). The CDR3 totals 20 residues. Here the CDR3 reads CASSLGPDISATDYQETQYF. DNA of the CDR3: TGTGCCAGCAGCTTGGGCCCGGACATCTCGGCGACCGATTATCAAGAGACCCAGTACTTC.

This clone was counted only a few times. V usage is TRBV6-5 and J usage is TRBJ1-5; tentatively, D is TRBD1 (6 bases). The CDR3 has 14 amino acids. V lost 6 bases, J lost 6 bases, and 15 bases lay in between. CDR1 is MNHEY and CDR2 is SVGAGI in the germline V gene. DNA for the CDR3: TGTGCCAGCAGCCATGGACAGATAGGTCAGCCCCAGCATTTT. This encodes CASSHGQIGQPQHF.

The chain recombines TRBV11-2 with TRBJ1-1; D is perhaps TRBD1 (5 bases). The V and J ends lost 5 bases and 0 bases respectively, with 13 bases between them. Germline V gene data show CDR1 as SGHAT and CDR2 as FQNNGV. This CDR3 has 15 amino acids. The CDR3 DNA reads as TGTGCCAGCAGCATGAGCGGGACGTTGAACACTGAAGCTTTCTTT. It translates to CASSMSGTLNTEAFF.

The chain combines TRBV7-2 with TRBJ1-6, with D maybe TRBD1 (6 bases). The V gene lost 8 bases and the J gene lost 9 bases, with 17 bases spanning the gap. Germline V CDR1 and CDR2: SGHTA, FQGNSA. The CDR3 sequence is 14 residues long. Written as DNA, the CDR3 is TGTGCCAGCGGGAACAGGGAGTTCGTTTCACCCCTCCACTTT. Protein sequence: CASGNREFVSPLHF.

This sequence joins TRBV18 and TRBJ1-6; no reliable D call. The CDR3 totals 15 residues. Trimming cost V 6 bases and J 0 bases, with 9 bases left between them. Per the germline V gene, CDR1 is KGHSH and CDR2 is LQKENI. The CDR3 nucleotides read TGTGCCAGCTCGAGCGCCGGCTCCTATAATTCACCCCTCCACTTT. This gives the protein CASSSAGSYNSPLHF.

The CDR3, as DNA: TGTGCCACCAGCAGAGATCAGTGGGGAAACACCATATATTTT. The encoded protein is CATSRDQWGNTIYF. The chain couples TRBV15 to TRBJ1-3; D not resolved. CDR1 is LNHNV and CDR2 is YYDKDF in the germline V gene (reference sequence). The CDR3 has 14 amino acids. The V and J ends lost 0 bases and 4 bases respectively, with 7 bases between them.

The chain recombines TRBV29-1 with TRBJ1-2; D not resolved. The CDR3 loop spans 13 amino acids. CDR1 and CDR2 (germline): SQVTM, ANQGSEA. Deletions cut 6 bases from V and 7 bases from J, with 18 bases between. This chain's CDR3 is CSVYTGYGSGYTF. CDR3 DNA: TGCAGCGTATACACGGGGTACGGAAGTGGCTACACCTTC.

The chain couples TRBV14 to TRBJ2-7, with a possible D match to TRBD1 (6 bases). The V end lost 2 bases, the J end lost 2 bases, and 10 bases lay between the germline ends. CDR1 and CDR2 (germline): SGHDN, FVKESK. This CDR3 comprises 14 residues. The CDR3 bases are TGTGCCAGCAGCCAAACCTGGACAGCCTACGAGCAGTACTTC. It specifies CASSQTWTAYEQYF.

Worth noting for this clone: A read error may account for a junction end that differs from germline. The CDR3 sequence: CASRLDSSGNTIYF. CDR3 DNA: TGCGCCAGCAGATTGGACAGCTCTGGAAACACCATATATTTT. The gene calls are TRBV5-1 and TRBJ1-3, with D tentatively TRBD1 (6 bases). CDR3 size: 14 residues. Looked up from germline, CDR1 is SGHRS and CDR2 is YFSETQ.